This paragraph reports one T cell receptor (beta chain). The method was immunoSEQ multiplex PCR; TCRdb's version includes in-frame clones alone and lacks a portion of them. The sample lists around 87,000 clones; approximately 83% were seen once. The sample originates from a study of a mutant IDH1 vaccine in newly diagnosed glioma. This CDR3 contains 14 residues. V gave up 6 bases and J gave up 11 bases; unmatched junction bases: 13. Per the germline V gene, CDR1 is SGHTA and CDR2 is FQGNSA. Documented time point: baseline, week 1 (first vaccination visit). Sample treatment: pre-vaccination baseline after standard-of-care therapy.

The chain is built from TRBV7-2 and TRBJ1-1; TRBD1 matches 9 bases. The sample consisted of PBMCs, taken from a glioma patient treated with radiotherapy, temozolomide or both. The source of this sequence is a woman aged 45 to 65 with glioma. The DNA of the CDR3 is TGTGCCAGCAGGGCAGCCGGGACAGGGATCTTGGCTTTCTTT. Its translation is CASRAAGTGILAFF.